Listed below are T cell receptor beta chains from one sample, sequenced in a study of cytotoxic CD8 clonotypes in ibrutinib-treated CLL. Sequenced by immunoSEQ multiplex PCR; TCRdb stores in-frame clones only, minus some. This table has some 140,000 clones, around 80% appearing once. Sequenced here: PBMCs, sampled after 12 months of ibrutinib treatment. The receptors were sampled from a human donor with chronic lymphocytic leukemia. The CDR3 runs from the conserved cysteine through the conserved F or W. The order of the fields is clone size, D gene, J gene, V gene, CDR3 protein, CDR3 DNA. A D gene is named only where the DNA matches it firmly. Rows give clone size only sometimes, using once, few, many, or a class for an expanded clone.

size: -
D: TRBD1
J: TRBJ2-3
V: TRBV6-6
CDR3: CASSRQGADTQYF
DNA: TGTGCCAGCAGTCGACAGGGTGCAGATACGCAGTATTTT

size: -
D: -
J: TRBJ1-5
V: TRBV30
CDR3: CAWRHGQYSNQPQHF
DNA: TGTGCCTGGAGGCATGGGCAATATAGCAATCAGCCCCAGCATTTT

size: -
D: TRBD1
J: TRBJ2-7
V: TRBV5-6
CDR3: CASSLQGYYGEQYF
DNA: TGTGCCAGCAGCTTACAGGGGTATTACGGCGAGCAGTACTTC

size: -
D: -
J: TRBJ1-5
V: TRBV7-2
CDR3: CASSPSNQPQHF
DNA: TGTGCCAGCAGCCCCAGCAATCAGCCCCAGCATTTT

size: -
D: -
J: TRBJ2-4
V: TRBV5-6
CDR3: CASSAVSGARGIQYF
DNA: TGTGCCAGCAGCGCGGTTAGCGGAGCCCGGGGCATTCAGTACTTC

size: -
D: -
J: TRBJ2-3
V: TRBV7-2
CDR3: CASSLTGPSGGGDTQYF
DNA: TGTGCCAGCAGCTTAACGGGACCATCGGGTGGTGGAGATACGCAGTATTTT

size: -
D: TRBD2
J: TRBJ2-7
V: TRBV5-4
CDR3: CATGTNFYEQYF
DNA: TGTGCCACCGGGACTAACTTCTACGAGCAGTACTTC

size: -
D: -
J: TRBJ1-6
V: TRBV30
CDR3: CAWSQNDNSPLHF
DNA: TGTGCCTGGAGTCAGAATGATAATTCACCCCTCCACTTT

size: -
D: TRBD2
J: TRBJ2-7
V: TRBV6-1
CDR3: CATYDSGSTHEQYF
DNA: TGTGCCACCTATGATAGCGGGAGTACCCACGAGCAGTACTTC

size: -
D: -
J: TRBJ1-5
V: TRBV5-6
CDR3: CASSLGHTYSNQPQHF
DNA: TGTGCCAGCAGCTTGGGGCACACCTATAGCAATCAGCCCCAGCATTTT

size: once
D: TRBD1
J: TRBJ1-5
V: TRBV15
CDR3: CATSRDRDRVLGQPQHF
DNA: TGTGCCACCAGCAGAGACCGGGACAGGGTTTTAGGTCAGCCCCAGCATTTT

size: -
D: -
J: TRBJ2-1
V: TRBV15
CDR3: CATSRGRAGHNEQFF
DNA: TGTGCCACCAGCAGAGGGAGAGCGGGACATAATGAGCAGTTCTTC

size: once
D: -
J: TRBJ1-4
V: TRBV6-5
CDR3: CASAGLGEKLFF
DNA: TGTGCCAGCGCCGGACTAGGTGAAAAACTGTTTTTT

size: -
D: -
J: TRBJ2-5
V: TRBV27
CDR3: CASSYTRQETQYF
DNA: TGTGCCAGCAGCTACACGCGCCAAGAGACCCAGTACTTC

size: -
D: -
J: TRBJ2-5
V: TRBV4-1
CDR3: CASNTRGGAQYF
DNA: TGCGCCAGCAACACAAGGGGTGGGGCCCAGTACTTC

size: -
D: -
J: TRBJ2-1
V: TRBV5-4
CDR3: CASSLAGADNEQFF
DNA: TGTGCCAGCAGCTTGGCTGGGGCTGACAATGAGCAGTTCTTC

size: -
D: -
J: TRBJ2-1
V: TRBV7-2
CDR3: CASSPDGTSYNEQFF
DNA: TGTGCCAGCAGCCCAGATGGGACATCCTACAATGAGCAGTTCTTC

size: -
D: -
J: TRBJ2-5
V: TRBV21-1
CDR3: CASSMGRGYETQYF
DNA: TGTGCCAGCAGCATGGGCAGGGGGTACGAGACCCAGTACTTC

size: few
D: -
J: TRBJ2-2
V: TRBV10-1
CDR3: CASSDWGGANTGELFF
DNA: TGCGCCAGCAGTGATTGGGGGGGCGCGAACACCGGGGAGCTGTTTTTT

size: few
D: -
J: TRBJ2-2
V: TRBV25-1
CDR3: CASGANTGELFF
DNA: TGTGCCAGCGGGGCGAACACCGGGGAGCTGTTTTTT

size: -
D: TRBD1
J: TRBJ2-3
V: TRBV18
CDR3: CASSQRQGYTDTQYF
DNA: TGTGCCAGCTCCCAAAGACAGGGATACACAGATACGCAGTATTTT

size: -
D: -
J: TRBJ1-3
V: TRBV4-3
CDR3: CASSQTGNTIYF
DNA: TGCGCCAGCAGCCAAACCGGAAACACCATATATTTT

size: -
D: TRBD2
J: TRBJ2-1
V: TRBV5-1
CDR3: CASSLYLAGAVDEQFF
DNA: TGCGCCAGCAGCTTGTATCTAGCGGGAGCGGTGGATGAGCAGTTCTTC

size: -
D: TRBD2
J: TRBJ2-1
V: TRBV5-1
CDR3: CASSSGLAFDEQFF
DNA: TGCGCCAGCAGCTCGGGACTAGCGTTCGATGAGCAGTTCTTC

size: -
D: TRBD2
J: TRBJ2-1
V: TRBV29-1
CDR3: CSVRRGYEQFF
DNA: TGCAGCGTCCGGCGGGGGTATGAGCAGTTCTTC

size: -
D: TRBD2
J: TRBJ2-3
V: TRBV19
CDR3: CASSILAGGPDTQYF
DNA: TGTGCCAGTAGTATACTAGCGGGAGGACCAGATACGCAGTATTTT

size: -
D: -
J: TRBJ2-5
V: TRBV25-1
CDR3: CASSESGHLQETQYF
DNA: TGTGCCAGCAGTGAATCAGGGCACCTCCAAGAGACCCAGTACTTC

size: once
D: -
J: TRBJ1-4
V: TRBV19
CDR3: CASNPGAPTTNEKLFF
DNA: TGTGCCAGTAACCCAGGGGCGCCTACAACTAATGAAAAACTGTTTTTT

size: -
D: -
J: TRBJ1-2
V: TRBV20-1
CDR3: CSASGYGYTF
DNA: TGCAGTGCTAGTGGGTATGGCTACACCTTC

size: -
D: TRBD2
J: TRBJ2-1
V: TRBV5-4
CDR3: CASSLGLAGGLEQFF
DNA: TGTGCCAGCAGCTTGGGACTAGCGGGAGGACTTGAGCAGTTCTTC

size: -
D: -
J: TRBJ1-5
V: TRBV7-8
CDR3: CASGPANQPQHF
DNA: TGTGCCAGCGGGCCCGCAAATCAGCCCCAGCATTTT

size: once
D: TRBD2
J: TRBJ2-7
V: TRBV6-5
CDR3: CASSGTSGTYEQYF
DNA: TGTGCCAGCTCCGGGACTAGCGGAACCTACGAGCAGTACTTC

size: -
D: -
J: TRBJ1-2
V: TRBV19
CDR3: CASSPTGRYGYTF
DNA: TGTGCCAGTAGTCCCACAGGGCGGTATGGCTACACCTTC

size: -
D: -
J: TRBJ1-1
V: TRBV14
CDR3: CASSPPEQVVNTEAFF
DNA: TGTGCCAGCAGCCCGCCCGAGCAAGTTGTGAACACTGAAGCTTTCTTT

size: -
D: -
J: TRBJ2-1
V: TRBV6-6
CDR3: CASSLAETSYNEQFF
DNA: TGTGCCAGCAGTTTAGCGGAAACCTCCTACAATGAGCAGTTCTTC

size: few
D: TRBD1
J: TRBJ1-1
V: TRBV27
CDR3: CASSPPTGGTEAFF
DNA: TGTGCCAGCAGTCCCCCGACAGGGGGCACTGAAGCTTTCTTT

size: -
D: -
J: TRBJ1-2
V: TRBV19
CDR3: CASNHYGYTF
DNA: TGTGCCAGTAACCACTATGGCTACACCTTC

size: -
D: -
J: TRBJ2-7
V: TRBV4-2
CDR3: CASSHNRDERDEQYF
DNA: TGTGCCAGCAGTCACAACCGGGACGAACGGGACGAGCAGTACTTC

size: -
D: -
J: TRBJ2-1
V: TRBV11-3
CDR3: CASSSRLVGLGSNEQFF
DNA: TGTGCCAGCAGCTCCCGACTGGTTGGATTGGGTAGCAATGAGCAGTTCTTC

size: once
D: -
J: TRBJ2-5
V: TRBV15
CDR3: CATSKSRGWETQYF
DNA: TGTGCCACCAGCAAAAGTAGGGGTTGGGAGACCCAGTACTTC

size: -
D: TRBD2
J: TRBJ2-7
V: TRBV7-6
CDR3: CASSRGGLAVYEQYF
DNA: TGTGCCAGCAGCCGAGGGGGACTAGCTGTATACGAGCAGTACTTC

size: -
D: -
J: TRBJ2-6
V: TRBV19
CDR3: CASTPSRAGANVLTF
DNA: TGTGCCAGTACCCCGAGCAGGGCTGGGGCCAACGTCCTGACTTTC

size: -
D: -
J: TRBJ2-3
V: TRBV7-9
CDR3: CASSTDRGFTDTQYF
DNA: TGTGCCAGCAGCACAGACCGCGGATTCACAGATACGCAGTATTTT

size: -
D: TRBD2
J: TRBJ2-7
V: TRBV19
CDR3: CASSSALAGVGYEQYF
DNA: TGTGCCAGTAGTTCCGCCCTAGCGGGAGTAGGGTACGAGCAGTACTTC

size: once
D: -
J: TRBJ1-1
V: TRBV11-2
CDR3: CASSSRGGGNENTEAFF
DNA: TGTGCCAGCAGCTCCAGGGGAGGGGGGAATGAGAACACTGAAGCTTTCTTT

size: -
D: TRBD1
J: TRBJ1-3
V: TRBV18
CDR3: CASSATGVGSGNTIYF
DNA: TGTGCCAGCTCAGCAACAGGGGTTGGCTCTGGAAACACCATATATTTT

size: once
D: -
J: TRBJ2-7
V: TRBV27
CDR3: CASSGVGRGSYEQYF
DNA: TGTGCCAGCAGCGGGGTGGGGCGGGGCTCCTACGAGCAGTACTTC